This T cell receptor beta chain was captured by sequencing in a study of shared clonotypes between healthy human individuals. The overall study: Ranging from 18 to 49 in age, donors were a couple of women and a few men. General observations from the study: Larger estimated richness was generally seen in naive subsets than in memory subsets.

Looked up from germline, CDR1 is MGHRA and CDR2 is YSYEKL. With 1 base removed from V and 1 base from J, the gap between germline ends came to 16 bases. There are 17 residues in the CDR3. This clone was counted at least ten times. What it recognizes is unknown. For each subset, genomic DNA was distributed in equal portions over several immunoSEQ plates. The data were produced by immunoSEQ multiplex PCR, yet TCRdb's version contains in-frame clones alone and is incomplete. The sample yields under 750,000 clones, 72% seen once. The clonotype originates from a young woman in good health. The chain combines TRBV4-1 with TRBJ1-2; no clear D gene. Sequenced sample: memory CD4+ T cells sorted from blood. Specified subset: CD45RA-negative fraction. In DNA, the CDR3 is TGCGCCAGCAGCCAAGTCGGCGGGGTTGTAGATAACTATGGCTACACCTTC. The encoded protein is CASSQVGGVVDNYGYTF.